The 18 T cell receptor beta chains presented below share a single source sample, sequenced in a study of shared clonotypes between healthy human individuals. Generated by immunoSEQ multiplex PCR, the TCRdb table keeps only in-frame clones and is missing some. The data show around 2,000,000 clones, more than 85% seen once. Naive CD8 isolation took CD45RO-negative cells positively selected for CCR7 and excluded terminally differentiated effector memory CD45RA+ cells. Sequences were obtained from naive CD8+ T cells from PBMCs. These receptors all come from a man aged 18 to 29 in good health. Some clones in this sample may be carry-over from other donors' samples.

As to this clone: Other DNA variants within this sample encode the same CDR3. The rearrangement joins TRBV5-1 to TRBJ2-7, with 7 positions matching TRBD1. The CDR3 length is 14 residues. Trimming removed 2 bases from V and 2 bases from J; junction bases left unmatched: 4. Germline assignment: CDR1 SGHRS and CDR2 YFSETQ. This CDR3 is CASSLEQGTYEQYF. CDR3 coding DNA: TGCGCCAGCAGCTTAGAACAGGGGACCTACGAGCAGTACTTC.

The rearrangement uses TRBV15 and TRBJ2-7; D is possibly TRBD1 (7 bases). CDR1 is LNHNV, CDR2 YYDKDF, per germline (reference sequence). This CDR3 spans 17 amino acids. V lost 0 bases and J lost 0, with 15 bases in between. CDR3 protein: CATSRDQGGRSSYEQYF. The CDR3 DNA is TGTGCCACCAGCAGAGATCAGGGGGGCCGGAGCTCCTACGAGCAGTACTTC.

This clone was detected only once. Additional DNA sequences in this sample encode the identical CDR3. This chain uses TRBV5-4 with TRBJ2-7; no definite D call. The length of the CDR3 is 13 residues. V was shortened by 0 bases and J by 2 bases, with 6 bases between the two germline ends. Germline values: CDR1 SGHNT, CDR2 YYREEE (reference sequence). In DNA, the CDR3 is TGTGCCAGCAGCTTGGACAAAACCTACGAGCAGTACTTC. Encoded protein: CASSLDKTYEQYF.

Details on this clone: Within the sample, other DNA sequences also encode this same CDR3. The chain is built from TRBV7-3 and TRBJ2-3, with TRBD1 matching over 7 bases. Germline assignment: CDR1 SGHTA and CDR2 FQGTGA. V trimming: 2 bases; J trimming: 0 bases; junction bases outside the gene matches: 5. This CDR3 region has 16 residues. The CDR3, as DNA: TGTGCCAGCAGCTTATGGGGCAGGGGGAGCACAGATACGCAGTATTTT. Amino acid sequence: CASSLWGRGSTDTQYF.

The CDR3 protein is CASTAASWNEQFF. For the CDR3, the DNA is TGTGCCAGTACTGCGGCTAGCTGGAATGAGCAGTTCTTC. The chain has TRBV19 and TRBJ2-1; tentative D call: TRBD2 (5 bases). In germline, CDR1 is LNHDA, CDR2 SQIVND (reference sequence). This CDR3 has 13 amino acids. Trimming took 7 bases from V and 7 from J, leaving 14 bases between them.

The J gene is TRBJ2-7, the V gene TRBV19, with D unclear. The CDR3 has 17 amino acids. Trimming stripped 0 bases from V and 3 bases from J, with 18 bases between. The germline V gene encodes CDR1 LNHDA and CDR2 SQIVND (reference sequence). CDR3 residues: CASSIDRKGLWGYEQYF. As DNA, the CDR3 is TGTGCCAGTAGTATAGATCGGAAGGGATTATGGGGCTACGAGCAGTACTTC.

V and J are TRBV6-4 and TRBJ2-1, with unresolved D. The CDR3 is 13 amino acids. The V gene's germline CDR1 is MRHNA and CDR2 SNTAGT. The V and J ends lost 0 bases and 9 bases respectively, with 9 bases between them. The CDR3 sequence: CASSDSIRGEQFF. As DNA, the CDR3 is TGTGCCAGCAGTGACTCGATTCGCGGTGAGCAGTTCTTC.

A word on this clone: At the DNA level, this CDR3 is encoded by other sequences in the same sample as well. This chain links TRBV14 with TRBJ2-7; no clear D. Per germline, CDR1 SGHDN and CDR2 FVKESK. CDR3 size: 12 residues. V was clipped by 3 bases and J by 4 bases, with 7 bases between them. This CDR3 is CASSQGSYEQYF. CDR3 DNA: TGTGCCAGCAGCCAGGGATCTTACGAGCAGTACTTC.

V is TRBV27 and J is TRBJ2-7; 12 nucleotides line up with TRBD2. The CDR3 is 15 amino acids. Trimming at V came to 8 bases and at J to 4 bases, leaving 9 bases not matched to a gene. Germline V gives CDR1 MNHEY, CDR2 SMNVEV (reference sequence). CDR3 sequence: CASGLRLAGAYEQYF. Written as DNA, the CDR3 is TGTGCCAGCGGGCTGCGACTAGCGGGAGCATACGAGCAGTACTTC.

This chain uses TRBV9 with TRBJ2-2; 11 bases map to TRBD2. Looked up from germline, CDR1 is SGDLS and CDR2 is YYNGEE. J was trimmed by 8 bases and V by 0 bases; bases with no gene match: 9. There are 17 residues in the CDR3. The CDR3 DNA reads as TGTGCCAGCAGCGTAGACCCTCCTAGCGGGAGGTCGGGGGAGCTGTTTTTT. It codes for CASSVDPPSGRSGELFF.

The chain couples TRBV27 to TRBJ2-7; D is ambiguous. The ends were cut back, 4 bases at V and 0 bases at J, with 13 bases in the middle. From germline, CDR1 is MNHEY and CDR2 SMNVEV (reference sequence). This CDR3 contains 15 residues. The CDR3 nucleotides are TGTGCCAGCAGTTCTCGACCGGCGATCTCCTACGAGCAGTACTTC. Translation gives CASSSRPAISYEQYF.

This chain uses TRBV2 with TRBJ2-3; possibly TRBD2 for D (7 bases). V was trimmed by 6 bases and J by 6 bases, leaving 22 bases between them. The germline CDR1 and CDR2 sequences are SNHLY and FYNNEI. The CDR3 consists of 16 residues. CDR3: CASSARPAGARDTQYF. The DNA of the CDR3 is TGTGCCAGCAGCGCCAGGCCCGCGGGGGCACGGGATACGCAGTATTTT. Supplemented by reference TRBV2 and TRBJ2-3, the full variable domain reads EPEVTQTPSHQVTQMGQEVILRCVPISNHLYFYWYRQILGQKVEFLVSFYNNEISEKSEIFDDQFSVERPDGSNFTLKIRSTKLEDSAMYFCASSARPAGARDTQYFGPGTRLTVL.

The rearrangement uses TRBV7-6 and TRBJ2-1; 9 bases match TRBD2. The CDR3 loop spans 19 amino acids. After removal of 5 bases from V and 1 base from J, the junction contained 15 bases not matched to a gene. Germline V gene data show CDR1 as SGHVS and CDR2 as FNYEAQ. CDR3: CASSHRDILSGSSYNEQFF. DNA of the CDR3: TGTGCCAGCAGCCACCGCGACATCCTTAGCGGGAGTTCCTACAATGAGCAGTTCTTC. Together with reference TRBV7-6 and TRBJ2-1, the CDR3 gives the full variable domain: GAGVSQSPRYKVTKRGQDVALRCDPISGHVSLYWYRQALGQGPEFLTYFNYEAQQDKSGLPNDRFSAERPEGSISTLTIQRTEQRDSAMYRCASSHRDILSGSSYNEQFFGPGTRLTVL.

The genes are TRBV4-1 and TRBJ2-2; 12 bases align to TRBD2. Germline CDR1 reads MGHRA; CDR2 reads YSYEKL. The CDR3 sequence is 18 residues long. Trimming removed 0 bases from V and 5 bases from J; junction bases left unmatched: 7. The CDR3 spells CASSQDRTSGTVTGELFF. The DNA for the CDR3 is TGCGCCAGCAGCCAAGATCGGACTAGCGGGACGGTTACCGGGGAGCTGTTTTTT.

This clone was recorded only once. The same CDR3 arises from other DNA sequences in this sample as well. The rearrangement links TRBV27 to TRBJ2-1, with D perhaps matching TRBD2 (5 bases). The ends were cut back, 5 bases at V and 6 bases at J, with 11 bases in the middle. CDR1 is MNHEY and CDR2 is SMNVEV in the germline V gene (reference sequence). This CDR3 is 13 amino acids long. The CDR3 bases are TGTGCCAGCAGTCCCACTCGGGGCAATGAGCAGTTCTTC. It is translated as CASSPTRGNEQFF.

In the case of this clone: Other DNA sequences in this specimen translate into the identical CDR3. The rearrangement links TRBV27 to TRBJ2-1; no definite D call. The germline CDR1 and CDR2 sequences are MNHEY and SMNVEV (reference sequence). This CDR3 has 14 residues. The V end lost 3 bases, the J end lost 2 bases, and 8 bases lay between the germline ends. The CDR3 DNA is TGTGCCAGCAGTTTGCGGACCGCCTACAATGAGCAGTTCTTC. It yields the protein CASSLRTAYNEQFF.

The J gene is TRBJ2-1, the V gene TRBV6-1, with a weak D call TRBD2 (6 bases). The V and J ends lost 6 bases and 5 bases respectively, with 17 bases between them. Germline V gene sequence: CDR1 MNHNS, CDR2 SASEGT. This CDR3 has 15 residues. Written as DNA, the CDR3 is TGTGCCAGCAGGTCGGCCGGGGGAGGAAACAATGAGCAGTTCTTC. Protein sequence: CASRSAGGGNNEQFF.

The chain has TRBV4-3 and TRBJ2-5; 8 bases map to TRBD2. This CDR3 spans 18 amino acids. J lost 3 bases, V lost 1 base, and 13 bases had no gene match. The germline V gene encodes CDR1 LGHNA and CDR2 YSLEER. The CDR3 sequence: CASSQGAWVAGPKETQYF. The CDR3 DNA is TGCGCCAGCAGCCAAGGCGCGTGGGTAGCGGGACCGAAAGAGACCCAGTACTTC.